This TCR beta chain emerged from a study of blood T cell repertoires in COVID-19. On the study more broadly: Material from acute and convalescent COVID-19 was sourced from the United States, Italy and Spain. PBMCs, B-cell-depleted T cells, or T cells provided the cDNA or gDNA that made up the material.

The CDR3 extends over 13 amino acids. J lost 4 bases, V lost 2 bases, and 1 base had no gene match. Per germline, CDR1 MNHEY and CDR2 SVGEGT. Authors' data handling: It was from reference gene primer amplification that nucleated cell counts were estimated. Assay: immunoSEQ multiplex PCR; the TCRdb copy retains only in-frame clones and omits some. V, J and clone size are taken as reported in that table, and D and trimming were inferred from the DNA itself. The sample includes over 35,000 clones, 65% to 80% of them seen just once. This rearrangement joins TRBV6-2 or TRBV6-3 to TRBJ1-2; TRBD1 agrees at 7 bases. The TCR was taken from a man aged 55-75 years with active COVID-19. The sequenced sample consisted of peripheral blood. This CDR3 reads CASSYGQAYGYTF. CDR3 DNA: TGTGCCAGCAGTTACGGACAGGCCTATGGCTACACCTTC.